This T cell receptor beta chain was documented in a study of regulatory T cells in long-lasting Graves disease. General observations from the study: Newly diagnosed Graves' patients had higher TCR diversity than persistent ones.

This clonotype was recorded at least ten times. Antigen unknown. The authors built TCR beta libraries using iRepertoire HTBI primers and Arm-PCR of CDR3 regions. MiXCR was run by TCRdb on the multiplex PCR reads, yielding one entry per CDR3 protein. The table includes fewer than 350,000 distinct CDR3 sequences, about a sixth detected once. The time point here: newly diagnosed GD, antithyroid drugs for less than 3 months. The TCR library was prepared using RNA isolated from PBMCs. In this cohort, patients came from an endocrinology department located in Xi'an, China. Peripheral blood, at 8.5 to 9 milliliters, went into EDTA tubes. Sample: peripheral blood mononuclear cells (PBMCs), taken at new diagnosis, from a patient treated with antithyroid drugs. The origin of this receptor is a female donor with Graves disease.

DNA of the CDR3: TGCGCCAGCAGCCAAGCCCGCCCACACACGGCAAGCACAGATACGCAGTATTTT. Protein: CASSQARPHTASTDTQYF. This sequence joins TRBV4-1 and TRBJ2-3; no firm D call. This CDR3 region has 18 residues. V was trimmed by 1 base and J by 0 bases, leaving 17 bases between them. Looked up from germline, CDR1 is MGHRA and CDR2 is YSYEKL.